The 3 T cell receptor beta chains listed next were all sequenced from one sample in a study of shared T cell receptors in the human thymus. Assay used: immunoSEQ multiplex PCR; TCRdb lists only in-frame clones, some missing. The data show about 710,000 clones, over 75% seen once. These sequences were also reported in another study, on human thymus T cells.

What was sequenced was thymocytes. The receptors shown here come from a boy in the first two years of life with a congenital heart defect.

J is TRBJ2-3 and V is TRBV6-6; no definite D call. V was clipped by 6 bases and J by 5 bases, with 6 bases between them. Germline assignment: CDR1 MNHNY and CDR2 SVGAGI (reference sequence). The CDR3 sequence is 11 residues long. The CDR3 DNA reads TGTGCCAGCAGACGCGGAGATACGCAGTATTTT. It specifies CASRRGDTQYF.

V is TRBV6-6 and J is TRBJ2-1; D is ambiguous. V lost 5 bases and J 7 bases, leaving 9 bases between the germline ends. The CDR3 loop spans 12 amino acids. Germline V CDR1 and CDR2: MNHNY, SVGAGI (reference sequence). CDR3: CASSSEQNEQFF. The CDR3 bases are TGTGCCAGCAGTAGCGAGCAAAATGAGCAGTTCTTC.

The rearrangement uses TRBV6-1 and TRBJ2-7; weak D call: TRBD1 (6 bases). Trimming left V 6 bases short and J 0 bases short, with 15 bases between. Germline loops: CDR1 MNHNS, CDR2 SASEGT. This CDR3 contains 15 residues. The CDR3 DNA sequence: TGTGCCAGCAGGTTACGGGACACCAGCTCCTACGAGCAGTACTTC. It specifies CASRLRDTSSYEQYF.